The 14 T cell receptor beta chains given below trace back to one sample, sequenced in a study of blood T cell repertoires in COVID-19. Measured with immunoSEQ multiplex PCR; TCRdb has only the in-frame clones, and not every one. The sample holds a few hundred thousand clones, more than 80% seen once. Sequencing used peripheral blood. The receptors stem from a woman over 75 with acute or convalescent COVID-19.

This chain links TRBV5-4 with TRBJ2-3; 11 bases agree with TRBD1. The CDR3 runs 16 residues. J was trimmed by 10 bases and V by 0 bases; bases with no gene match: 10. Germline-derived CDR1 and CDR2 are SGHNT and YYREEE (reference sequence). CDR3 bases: TGTGCCAGCAGCTTGGCCAAGGACAGGGGGCCTACCCCGCAGTATTTT. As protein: CASSLAKDRGPTPQYF. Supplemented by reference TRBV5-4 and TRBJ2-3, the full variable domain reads ETGVTQSPTHLIKTRGQQVTLRCSSQSGHNTVSWYQQALGQGPQFIFQYYREEENGRGNFPPRFSGLQFPNYSSELNVNALELDDSALYLCASSLAKDRGPTPQYFGPGTRLTVL.

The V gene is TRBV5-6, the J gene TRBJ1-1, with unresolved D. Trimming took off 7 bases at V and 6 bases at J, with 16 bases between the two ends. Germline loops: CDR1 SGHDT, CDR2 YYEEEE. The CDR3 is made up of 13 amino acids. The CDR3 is CASYSFPRPEAFF. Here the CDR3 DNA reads TGTGCCAGCTACAGCTTCCCAAGACCTGAAGCTTTCTTT.

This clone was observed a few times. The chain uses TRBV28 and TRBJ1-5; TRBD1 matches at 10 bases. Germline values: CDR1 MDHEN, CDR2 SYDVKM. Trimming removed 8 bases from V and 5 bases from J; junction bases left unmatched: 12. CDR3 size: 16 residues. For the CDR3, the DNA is TGTGCCAGCTCAGAAGCGGGGACAGGGGATCATCAGCCCCAGCATTTT. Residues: CASSEAGTGDHQPQHF.

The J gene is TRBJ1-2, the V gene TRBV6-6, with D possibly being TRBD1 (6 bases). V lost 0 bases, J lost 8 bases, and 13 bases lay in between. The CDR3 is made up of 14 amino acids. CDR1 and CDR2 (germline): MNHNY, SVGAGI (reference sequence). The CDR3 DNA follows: TGTGCCAGCAGTTACTCATTGGGGGCTCAGGGCTACACCTTC. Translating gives CASSYSLGAQGYTF.

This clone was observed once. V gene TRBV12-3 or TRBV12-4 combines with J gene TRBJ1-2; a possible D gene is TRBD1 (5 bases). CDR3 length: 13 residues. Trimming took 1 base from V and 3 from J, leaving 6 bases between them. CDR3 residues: CASSLGGDYGYTF. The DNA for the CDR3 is TGTGCCAGCAGTTTAGGGGGGGACTATGGCTACACCTTC.

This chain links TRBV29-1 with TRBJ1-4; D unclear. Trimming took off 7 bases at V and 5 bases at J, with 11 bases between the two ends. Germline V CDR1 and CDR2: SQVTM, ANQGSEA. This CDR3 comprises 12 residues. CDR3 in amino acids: CSGWLENEKLFF. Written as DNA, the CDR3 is TGCAGCGGGTGGTTAGAGAATGAAAAACTGTTTTTT. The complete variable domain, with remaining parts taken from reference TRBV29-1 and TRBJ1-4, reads SAVISQKPSRDICQRGTSLTIQCQVDSQVTMMFWYRQQPGQSLTLIATANQGSEATYESGFVIDKFPISRPNLTFSTLTVSNMSPEDSSIYLCSGWLENEKLFFGSGTQLSVL.

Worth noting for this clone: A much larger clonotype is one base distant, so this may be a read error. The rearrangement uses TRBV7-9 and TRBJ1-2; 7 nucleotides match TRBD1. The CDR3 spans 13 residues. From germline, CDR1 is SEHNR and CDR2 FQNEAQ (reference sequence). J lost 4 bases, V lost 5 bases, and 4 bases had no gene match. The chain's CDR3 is CASSPTGAYGYTF. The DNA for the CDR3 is TGTGCCAGCAGCCCAACAGGGGCCTATGGCTACACCTTC.

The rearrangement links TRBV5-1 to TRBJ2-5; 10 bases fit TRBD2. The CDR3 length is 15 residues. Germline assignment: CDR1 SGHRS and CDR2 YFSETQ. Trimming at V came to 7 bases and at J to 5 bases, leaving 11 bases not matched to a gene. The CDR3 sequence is CASCPAGGRWETQYF. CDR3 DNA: TGCGCCAGCTGTCCAGCGGGGGGGCGTTGGGAGACCCAGTACTTC.

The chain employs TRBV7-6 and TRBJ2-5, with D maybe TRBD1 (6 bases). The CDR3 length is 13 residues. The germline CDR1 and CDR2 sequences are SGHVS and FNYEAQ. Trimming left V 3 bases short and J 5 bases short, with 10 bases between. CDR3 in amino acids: CASSLIDRETQYF. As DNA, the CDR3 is TGTGCCAGCAGCTTGATTGACAGGGAGACCCAGTACTTC.

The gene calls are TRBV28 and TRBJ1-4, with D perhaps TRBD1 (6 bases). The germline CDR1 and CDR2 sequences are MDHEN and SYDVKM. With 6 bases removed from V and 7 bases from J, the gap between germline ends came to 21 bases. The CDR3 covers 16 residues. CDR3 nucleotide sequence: TGTGCCAGCAGCTCTCCGGAGGGGGAGGGAGGTGAAAAACTGTTTTTT. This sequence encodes CASSSPEGEGGEKLFF.

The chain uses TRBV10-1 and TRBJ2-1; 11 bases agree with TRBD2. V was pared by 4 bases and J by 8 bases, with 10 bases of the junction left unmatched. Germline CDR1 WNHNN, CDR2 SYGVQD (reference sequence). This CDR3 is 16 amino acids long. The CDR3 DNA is TGCGCCAGCAGTGTTCCCGAGACTAGCGGGAAGGATGAGCAGTTCTTC. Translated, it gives CASSVPETSGKDEQFF.

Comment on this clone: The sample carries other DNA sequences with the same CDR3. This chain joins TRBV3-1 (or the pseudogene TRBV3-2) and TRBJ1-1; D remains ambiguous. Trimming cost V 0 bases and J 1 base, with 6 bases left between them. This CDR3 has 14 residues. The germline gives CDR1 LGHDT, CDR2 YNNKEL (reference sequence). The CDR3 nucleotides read TGTGCCAGCAGCCAAGAGTCGGGGAACACTGAAGCTTTCTTT. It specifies CASSQESGNTEAFF.

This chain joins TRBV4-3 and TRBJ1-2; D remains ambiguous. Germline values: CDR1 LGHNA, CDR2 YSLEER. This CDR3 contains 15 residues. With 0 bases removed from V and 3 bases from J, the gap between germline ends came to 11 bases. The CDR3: CASSQDPGGDYGYTF. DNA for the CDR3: TGCGCCAGCAGCCAAGATCCGGGCGGGGACTATGGCTACACCTTC.

CDR3 nucleotides: TGTGCCAGCAGCACTCGGACAGGGGGCACAGATACGCAGTATTTT. The encoded protein is CASSTRTGGTDTQYF. The genes are TRBV7-2 and TRBJ2-3; 9 bases fit TRBD1. From germline, CDR1 is SGHTA and CDR2 FQGNSA. There are 15 residues in the CDR3. Trimming took 5 bases from V and 1 from J; bases not matched to a gene: 4.